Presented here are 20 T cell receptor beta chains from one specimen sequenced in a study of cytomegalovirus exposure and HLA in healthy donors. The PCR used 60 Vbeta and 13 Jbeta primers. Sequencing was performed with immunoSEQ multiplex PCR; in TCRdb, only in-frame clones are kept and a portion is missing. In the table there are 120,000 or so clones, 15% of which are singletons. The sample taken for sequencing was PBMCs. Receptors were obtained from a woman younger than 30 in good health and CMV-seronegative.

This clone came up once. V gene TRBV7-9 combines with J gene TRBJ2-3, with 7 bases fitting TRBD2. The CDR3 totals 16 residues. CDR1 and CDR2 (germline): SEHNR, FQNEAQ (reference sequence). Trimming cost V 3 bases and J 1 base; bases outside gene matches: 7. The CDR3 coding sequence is TGTGCCAGCAGCTTCGGGACTCGGGGGGGCACAGATACGCAGTATTTT. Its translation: CASSFGTRGGTDTQYF.

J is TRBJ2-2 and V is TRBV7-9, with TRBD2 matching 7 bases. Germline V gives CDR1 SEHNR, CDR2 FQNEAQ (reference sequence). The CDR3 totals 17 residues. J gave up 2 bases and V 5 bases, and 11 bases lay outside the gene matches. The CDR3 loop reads CASSRSTSRLNTGELFF. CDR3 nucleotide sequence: TGTGCCAGCAGCCGTTCGACTAGCCGACTTAACACCGGGGAGCTGTTTTTT.

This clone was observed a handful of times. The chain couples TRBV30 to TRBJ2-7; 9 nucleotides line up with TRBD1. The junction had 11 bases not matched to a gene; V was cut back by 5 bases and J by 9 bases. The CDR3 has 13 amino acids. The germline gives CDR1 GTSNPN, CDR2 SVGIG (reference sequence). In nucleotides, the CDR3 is TGTGCCTGGTCCACCGGCACAGGGGGCGGGCAGTACTTC. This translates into CAWSTGTGGGQYF.

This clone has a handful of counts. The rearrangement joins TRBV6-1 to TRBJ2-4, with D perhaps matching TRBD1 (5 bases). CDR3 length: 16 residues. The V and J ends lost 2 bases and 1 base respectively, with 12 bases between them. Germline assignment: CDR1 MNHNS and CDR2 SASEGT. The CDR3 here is CASSERARVAKNIQYF. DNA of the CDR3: TGTGCCAGCAGTGAAAGGGCCAGGGTGGCCAAAAACATTCAGTACTTC.

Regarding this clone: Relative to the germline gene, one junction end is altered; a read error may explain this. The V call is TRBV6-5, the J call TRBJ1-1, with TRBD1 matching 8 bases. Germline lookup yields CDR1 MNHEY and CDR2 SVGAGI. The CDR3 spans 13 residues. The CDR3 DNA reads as TGTGCCAGCACCCCGCCAGGGGGCCCATGGTGCCTCTTT. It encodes CASTPPGGPWCLF.

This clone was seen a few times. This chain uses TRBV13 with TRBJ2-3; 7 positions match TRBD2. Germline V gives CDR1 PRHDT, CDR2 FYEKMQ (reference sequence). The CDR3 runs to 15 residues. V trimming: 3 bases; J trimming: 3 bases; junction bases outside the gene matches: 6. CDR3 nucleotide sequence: TGTGCCAGCAGCTTTAGGTGGGAGGGGACAGATACGCAGTATTTT. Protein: CASSFRWEGTDTQYF.

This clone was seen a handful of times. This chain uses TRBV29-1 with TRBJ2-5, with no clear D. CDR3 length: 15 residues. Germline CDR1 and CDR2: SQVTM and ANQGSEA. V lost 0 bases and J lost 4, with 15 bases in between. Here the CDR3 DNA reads TGCAGCGTTGAAGATCGGGTTGGTCAGAGAGAGACCCAGTACTTC. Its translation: CSVEDRVGQRETQYF.

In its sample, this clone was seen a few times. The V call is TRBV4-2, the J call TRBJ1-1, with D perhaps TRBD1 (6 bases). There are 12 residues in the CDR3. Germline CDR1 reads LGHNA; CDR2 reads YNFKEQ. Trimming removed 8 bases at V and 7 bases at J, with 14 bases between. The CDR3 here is CASGDGGFEAFF. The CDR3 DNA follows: TGTGCCAGCGGGGATGGGGGCTTTGAAGCTTTCTTT.

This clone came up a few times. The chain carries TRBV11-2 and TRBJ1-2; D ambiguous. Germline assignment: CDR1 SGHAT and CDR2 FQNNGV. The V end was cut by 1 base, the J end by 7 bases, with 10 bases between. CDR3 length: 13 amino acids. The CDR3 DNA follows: TGTGCCAGCAGCTTAGGACGCGGCCCTGGCTACACCTTC. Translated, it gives CASSLGRGPGYTF.

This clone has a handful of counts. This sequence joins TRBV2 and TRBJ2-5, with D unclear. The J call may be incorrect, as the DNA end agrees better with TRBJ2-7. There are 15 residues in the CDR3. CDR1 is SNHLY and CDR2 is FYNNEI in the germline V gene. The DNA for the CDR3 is TGTGCCAGCAGTGGTTCATCGACTTCCCTTTACGAGCAGTACTTC. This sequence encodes CASSGSSTSLYEQYF.

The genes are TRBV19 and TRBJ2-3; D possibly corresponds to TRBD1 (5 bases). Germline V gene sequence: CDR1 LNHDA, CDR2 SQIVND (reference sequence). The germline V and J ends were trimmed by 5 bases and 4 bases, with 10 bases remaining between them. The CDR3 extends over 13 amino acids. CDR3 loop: CASSPGKPDTQYF. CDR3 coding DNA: TGTGCCAGTAGTCCAGGGAAACCAGATACGCAGTATTTT. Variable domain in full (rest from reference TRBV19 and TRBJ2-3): DGGITQSPKYLFRKEGQNVTLSCEQNLNHDAMYWYRQDPGQGLRLIYYSQIVNDFQKGDIAEGYSVSREKKESFPLTVTSAQKNPTAFYLCASSPGKPDTQYFGPGTRLTVL.

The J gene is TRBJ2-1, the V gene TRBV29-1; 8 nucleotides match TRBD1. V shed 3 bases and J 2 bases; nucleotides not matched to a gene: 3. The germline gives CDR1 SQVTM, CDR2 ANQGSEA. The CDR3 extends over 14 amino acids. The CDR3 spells CSVETGETYNEQFF. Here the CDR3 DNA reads TGCAGCGTTGAGACAGGGGAGACCTACAATGAGCAGTTCTTC.

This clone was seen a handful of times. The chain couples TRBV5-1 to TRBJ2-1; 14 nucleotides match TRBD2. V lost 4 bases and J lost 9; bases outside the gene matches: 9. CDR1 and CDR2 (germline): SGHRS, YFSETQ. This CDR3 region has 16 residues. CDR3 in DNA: TGCGCCAGCAGCCAGGGGACTAGCGGGAGTTTCGGTGAGCAGTTCTTC. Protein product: CASSQGTSGSFGEQFF.

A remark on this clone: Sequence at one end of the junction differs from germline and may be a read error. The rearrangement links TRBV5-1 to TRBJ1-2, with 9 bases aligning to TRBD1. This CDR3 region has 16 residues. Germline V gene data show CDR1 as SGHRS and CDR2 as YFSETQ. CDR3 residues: CASSPGQGDLGYGCTF. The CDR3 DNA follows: TGCGCCAGCAGCCCGGGACAGGGAGATTTAGGCTATGGCTGCACCTTC.

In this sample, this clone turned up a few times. The CDR3: CASSEATRIGGNTIYF. CDR3 sequence (DNA): TGTGCCAGCAGTGAAGCAACCAGGATCGGCGGAAACACCATATATTTT. The chain links TRBV6-1 to TRBJ1-3; D unclear. Trimming cost V 0 bases and J 4 bases, with 13 bases left between them. The CDR3 extends over 16 amino acids. Germline lookup yields CDR1 MNHNS and CDR2 SASEGT.

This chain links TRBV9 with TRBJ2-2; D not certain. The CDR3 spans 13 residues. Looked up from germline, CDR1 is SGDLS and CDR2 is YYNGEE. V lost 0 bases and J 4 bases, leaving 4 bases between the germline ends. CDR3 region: CASSVATTGELFF. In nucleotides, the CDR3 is TGTGCCAGCAGCGTAGCTACCACCGGGGAGCTGTTTTTT.

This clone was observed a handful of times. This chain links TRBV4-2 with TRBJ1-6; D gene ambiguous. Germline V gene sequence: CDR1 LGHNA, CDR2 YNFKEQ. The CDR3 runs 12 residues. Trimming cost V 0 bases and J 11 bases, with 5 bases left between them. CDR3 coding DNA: TGTGCCAGCAGCCAAGACGGTCCACCCCTCCACTTT. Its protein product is CASSQDGPPLHF.

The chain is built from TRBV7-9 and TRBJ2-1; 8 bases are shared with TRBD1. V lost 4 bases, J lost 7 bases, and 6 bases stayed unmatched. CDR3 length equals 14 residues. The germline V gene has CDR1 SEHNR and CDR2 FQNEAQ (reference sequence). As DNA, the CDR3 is TGTGCCAGCAGCTCGGACAGGGATAGAAATGAGCAGTTCTTC. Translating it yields CASSSDRDRNEQFF.

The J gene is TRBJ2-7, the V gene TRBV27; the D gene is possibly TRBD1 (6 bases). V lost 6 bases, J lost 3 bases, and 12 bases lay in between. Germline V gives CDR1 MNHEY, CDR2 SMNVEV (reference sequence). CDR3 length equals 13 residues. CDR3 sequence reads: CASSHLRGYEQYF. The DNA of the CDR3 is TGTGCCAGCAGCCACCTCAGGGGCTACGAGCAGTACTTC.

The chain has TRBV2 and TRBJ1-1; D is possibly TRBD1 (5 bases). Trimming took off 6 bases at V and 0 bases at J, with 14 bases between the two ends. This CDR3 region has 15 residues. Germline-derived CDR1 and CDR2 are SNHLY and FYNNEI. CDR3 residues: CASRAWTTLNTEAFF. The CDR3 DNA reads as TGTGCCAGCAGGGCCTGGACAACTTTGAACACTGAAGCTTTCTTT.